The 24 T cell receptor beta chains presented below share a single source sample, sequenced in a study of spatial heterogeneity in lung cancer. Overall study findings and caveats: Expanded intratumoral alpha and beta TCR counts tracked tumor mutation counts.

The time point is: sample taken at primary tumor resection. TCRdb ran MiXCR on the 5' RACE reads and lists one entry per CDR3 protein. Of around 95,000 distinct CDR3 sequences listed, approximately 4% were seen once; the top ten hold about 20%. These TCRs' antigens remain unknown. Sequenced material: lung tumor tissue, taken at surgery. The receptors derive from a male donor with early-stage non-small cell lung cancer.

V gene TRBV28 combines with J gene TRBJ2-5, with 7 bases identical to TRBD1. With V trimmed by 1 base and J by 9 bases, 17 bases remained unmatched. The germline CDR1 and CDR2 sequences are MDHEN and SYDVKM. The CDR3 spans 17 residues. CDR3 region: CASSLYTIRGHPGAQYF. CDR3 nucleotides: TGTGCCAGCAGTTTATACACTATTAGGGGGCACCCTGGGGCCCAGTACTTC.

In this sample, this clonotype turned up many times. J is TRBJ1-1 and V is TRBV29-1; no firm D call. Germline V CDR1 and CDR2: SQVTM, ANQGSEA. This CDR3 contains 12 residues. V lost 7 bases to trimming and J lost 5 bases, with 14 bases between them. The CDR3: CSAVPSLTEAFF. The CDR3 nucleotides read TGCAGCGCTGTTCCGTCTCTAACTGAAGCTTTCTTT.

This clonotype was seen ten or more times. Written as DNA, the CDR3 is TGCAGTGCTAGAGATCTAACATCCGAAAAACTGTTTTTT. Encoded protein: CSARDLTSEKLFF. The chain is built from TRBV20-1 and TRBJ1-4; D call uncertain. The V gene's germline CDR1 is DFQATT and CDR2 SNEGSKA (reference sequence). The CDR3 totals 13 residues. V gave up 0 bases and J gave up 8 bases, with 10 bases separating them.

At least ten counts were recorded for this clonotype. The chain links TRBV4-1 to TRBJ2-2; D call uncertain. Germline CDR1 and CDR2: MGHRA and YSYEKL. The CDR3 consists of 16 residues. V gave up 0 bases and J gave up 8 bases, with 16 bases separating them. CDR3 nucleotide sequence: TGCGCCAGCAGCCAAGATCTCGGCTTTGGTTTTGGGGAGCTGTTTTTT. It translates to CASSQDLGFGFGELFF.

This clonotype was picked up many times. The rearrangement uses TRBV6-5 and TRBJ2-1; the D is unclear. V lost 4 bases and J lost 3, with 10 bases in between. Germline V gene data show CDR1 as MNHEY and CDR2 as SVGAGI. The length of the CDR3 is 14 residues. The CDR3 sequence: CASSSAWGYNEQFF. The CDR3 nucleotides are TGTGCCAGCAGTTCGGCCTGGGGCTACAATGAGCAGTTCTTC.

This clonotype was counted ten times or more. The CDR3 DNA sequence: TGCAGTGCTAGTTCCAGTGTAGCGGAGGAGCAGTTCTTC. Its protein is CSASSSVAEEQFF. The genes are TRBV20-1 and TRBJ2-1; maybe TRBD2 (6 bases). The CDR3 extends over 13 amino acids. Deletions cut 3 bases from V and 10 bases from J, with 16 bases between. Germline CDR1 DFQATT, CDR2 SNEGSKA (reference sequence).

This clonotype has a count of ten or more. The chain joins TRBV11-2 to TRBJ2-4; D not certain. This CDR3 has 15 amino acids. Germline CDR1 reads SGHAT; CDR2 reads FQNNGV. Trimming shortened V by 1 base and J by 3 bases, and 10 bases separated the two germline ends. The CDR3 DNA reads as TGTGCCAGCAGCTTAGCCCCTTGGGGCAAAAACATTCAGTACTTC. The encoded protein is CASSLAPWGKNIQYF.

This clonotype was found many times. The gene calls are TRBV11-2 and TRBJ2-7; no clear D gene. Looked up from germline, CDR1 is SGHAT and CDR2 is FQNNGV. The CDR3 is 14 amino acids. The V end lost 4 bases, the J end lost 2 bases, and 12 bases lay between the germline ends. CDR3 in amino acids: CASSSPRFTYEQYF. The CDR3 nucleotides are TGTGCCAGCAGCTCCCCCCGTTTTACCTACGAGCAGTACTTC.

This clonotype was observed many times. The V call is TRBV10-3, the J call TRBJ2-3, with TRBD1 as a possible D gene (6 bases). This CDR3 has 13 residues. Trimming cost V 7 bases and J 6 bases, with 14 bases left between them. Germline-derived CDR1 and CDR2 are ENHRY and SYGVKD. The CDR3 nucleotides read TGTGCCATCAAGAGAGGGGGTTTGGATACGCAGTATTTT. This gives the protein CAIKRGGLDTQYF.

This clonotype was observed at least ten times. This rearrangement joins TRBV5-1 to TRBJ1-1, with 8 bases lining up with TRBD1. Germline loops: CDR1 SGHRS, CDR2 YFSETQ. This CDR3 comprises 14 residues. V lost 4 bases to trimming and J lost 4 bases; unmatched junction nucleotides: 6. The CDR3 bases are TGCGCCAGCAGCCCGGGACAGGTGGCCACTGAAGCTTTCTTT. This gives the protein CASSPGQVATEAFF.

The sample holds many counts of this clonotype. This chain connects TRBV7-8 to TRBJ2-6; D unclear. The germline V gene has CDR1 SGHVS and CDR2 FQNEAQ. V dropped 0 bases and J dropped 11 bases, with 5 bases sitting between them. The CDR3 has 12 residues. The CDR3 DNA reads as TGTGCCAGCAGCTTAGCGGCGCACGTCCTGACTTTC. Its translation is CASSLAAHVLTF.

This clonotype was detected ten times or more. This chain uses TRBV10-3 with TRBJ1-4, with TRBD1 identical over 7 bases. Germline V gene lookup returns CDR1 ENHRY and CDR2 SYGVKD. V was clipped by 1 base and J by 5 bases; unmatched bases: 4. This CDR3 region has 15 residues. CDR3 nucleotides: TGTGCCATCAGTGAGTTAGGGGGCGCCAATGAAAAACTGTTTTTT. Amino acids: CAISELGGANEKLFF.

This clonotype showed up many times. V gene TRBV7-9 combines with J gene TRBJ2-5, with D possibly TRBD2 on 5 matching bases. CDR3 size: 12 residues. The V end was cut by 7 bases, the J end by 3 bases, with 9 bases between. CDR1 and CDR2 from the germline V gene are SEHNR and FQNEAQ (reference sequence). Here the CDR3 reads CASTGVEETQYF. The CDR3 DNA sequence: TGTGCCAGCACCGGGGTAGAAGAGACCCAGTACTTC.

This clonotype was counted many times. The chain couples TRBV28 to TRBJ2-7, with 12 bases that match TRBD2. The CDR3 runs 15 residues. CDR1 and CDR2 from the germline V gene are MDHEN and SYDVKM. V was pared by 3 bases and J by 2 bases, with 2 bases of the junction left unmatched. The CDR3 is CASSFRTSGTYEQYF. The CDR3 region has the DNA TGTGCCAGCAGTTTTCGGACTAGCGGGACCTACGAGCAGTACTTC.

The CDR3 is CASSLTGTPDEQYF. The CDR3 DNA is TGTGCCAGCAGCCTGACCGGGACCCCCGACGAGCAGTACTTC. The genes are TRBV28 and TRBJ2-7, with D possibly being TRBD1 or TRBD2 (5 bases each). Deletions cut 6 bases from V and 5 bases from J, with 17 bases between. This CDR3 has 14 residues. Germline CDR1 and CDR2: MDHEN and SYDVKM.

This clonotype was seen a few times. This chain joins TRBV4-1 and TRBJ1-5; no definite D call. Between the trimmed V and J ends, which lost 4 bases and 4 bases, there was a span of 14 bases. CDR1 and CDR2 (germline): MGHRA, YSYEKL. There are 15 residues in the CDR3. The CDR3 region has the DNA TGCGCCAGCAGCCCCTGGCGAGGGATGAATCAGCCCCAGCATTTT. Translation gives CASSPWRGMNQPQHF.

This clonotype was recorded at least ten times. The rearrangement joins TRBV6-6 to TRBJ1-6; 8 nucleotides agree with TRBD1. Germline assignment: CDR1 MNHNY and CDR2 SVGAGI (reference sequence). After removal of 7 bases from V and 6 bases from J, the junction contained 5 bases not matched to a gene. This CDR3 region has 14 residues. CDR3 sequence reads: CASNPDRANSPLHF. CDR3 sequence (DNA): TGTGCCAGCAATCCGGACAGGGCTAATTCACCCCTCCACTTT.

This clonotype has ten or more counts. This sequence joins TRBV7-9 and TRBJ1-2, with D unclear. In germline, CDR1 is SEHNR, CDR2 FQNEAQ (reference sequence). The length of the CDR3 is 14 residues. Trimming removed 5 bases from V and 1 base from J, with 11 bases in between. The CDR3 region is CASSPSGLNYGYTF. CDR3 DNA: TGTGCCAGCAGCCCGTCCGGGCTTAACTATGGCTACACCTTC.

This clonotype appeared many times. This chain uses TRBV29-1 with TRBJ2-5; no firm D call. Between the trimmed V and J ends, which lost 4 bases and 7 bases, there was a span of 10 bases. In germline, CDR1 is SQVTM, CDR2 ANQGSEA. The CDR3 runs 11 residues. CDR3 amino acids: CSVVLGSTQYF. The CDR3 DNA sequence: TGCAGCGTTGTTCTGGGGTCGACCCAGTACTTC. Complete variable domain (other parts from reference TRBV29-1 and TRBJ2-5): SAVISQKPSRDICQRGTSLTIQCQVDSQVTMMFWYRQQPGQSLTLIATANQGSEATYESGFVIDKFPISRPNLTFSTLTVSNMSPEDSSIYLCSVVLGSTQYFGPGTRLLVL.

A few counts support this clonotype. The chain has TRBV7-9 and TRBJ1-5; D not resolved. The CDR3 covers 14 residues. V was clipped by 5 bases and J by 0 bases, with 8 bases between them. Germline CDR1 is SEHNR and CDR2 is FQNEAQ (reference sequence). DNA of the CDR3: TGTGCCAGCAGCCGATCAGGTAGCAATCAGCCCCAGCATTTT. Protein product: CASSRSGSNQPQHF.

This clonotype was counted many times. The CDR3 loop is CASSPRKGGEGTDTQYF. DNA of the CDR3: TGTGCCAGCAGTCCTAGAAAGGGGGGAGAGGGAACAGATACGCAGTATTTT. V usage is TRBV12-3 or TRBV12-4 and J usage is TRBJ2-3; D may be TRBD1 or TRBD2 (6 bases each). Trimming left V 5 bases short and J 3 bases short, with 21 bases between. The CDR3 sequence is 17 residues long.

The rearrangement uses TRBV9 and TRBJ2-7, with D tentatively TRBD2 (6 bases). V lost 0 bases to trimming and J lost 5 bases, with 15 bases between them. Germline CDR1 reads SGDLS; CDR2 reads YYNGEE. This CDR3 spans 15 amino acids. CDR3 amino acids: CASSVGIGSKHEQYF. The CDR3 DNA reads as TGTGCCAGCAGCGTAGGAATCGGGAGTAAGCACGAGCAGTACTTC.

Ten or more counts support this clonotype. This chain links TRBV29-1 with TRBJ2-6; D not resolved. This CDR3 contains 18 residues. CDR1 is SQVTM, CDR2 ANQGSEA, per germline. V shed 0 bases and J shed 1 base, with 16 bases lying between them. CDR3 DNA sequence: TGCAGCGTTGAAGAAAATGTATCCCGGCTTTCTGGGGCCAACGTCCTGACTTTC. It is translated as CSVEENVSRLSGANVLTF.

Comment on this clonotype: Since a much larger clone is just one base distant, this may be a read error. This chain links TRBV7-2 with TRBJ2-2, with TRBD2 matching over 9 bases. V lost 4 bases to trimming and J lost 1 base; unmatched junction nucleotides: 4. CDR3 length equals 16 residues. Germline V gene data show CDR1 as SGHTA and CDR2 as FQGNSA. The CDR3 is CASSSGLAMNTGELFF. CDR3 bases: TGTGCCAGCAGCTCAGGACTAGCGATGAACACCGGGGAGCTGTTTTTT.